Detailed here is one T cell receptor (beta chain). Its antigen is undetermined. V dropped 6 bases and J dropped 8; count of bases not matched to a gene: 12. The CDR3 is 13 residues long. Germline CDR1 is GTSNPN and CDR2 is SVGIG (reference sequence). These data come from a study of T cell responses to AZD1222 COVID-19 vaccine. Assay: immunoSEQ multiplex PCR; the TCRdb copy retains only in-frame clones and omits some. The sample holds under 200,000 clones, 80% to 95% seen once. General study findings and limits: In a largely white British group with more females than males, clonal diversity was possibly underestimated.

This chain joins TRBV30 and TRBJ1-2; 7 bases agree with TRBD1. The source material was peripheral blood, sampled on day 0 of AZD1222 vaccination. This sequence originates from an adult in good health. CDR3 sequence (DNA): TGTGCCTGCCCAGACAGGGTTCAACGCGGCTACACCTTC. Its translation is CACPDRVQRGYTF. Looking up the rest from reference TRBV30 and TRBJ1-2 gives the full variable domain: SQTIHQWPATLVQPVGSPLSLECTVEGTSNPNLYWYRQAAGRGLQLLFYSVGIGQISSEVPQNLSASRPQDRQFILSSKKLLLSDSGFYLCACPDRVQRGYTFGSGTRLTVV.